Presented here are 2 T cell receptor beta chains from one specimen sequenced in a study of tumor-infiltrating lymphocytes in primary liver carcinoma. From roughly 0.45 ug total RNA, TCR beta cDNA was generated with a primer in the constant region. It was through three nested multiplex PCR rounds of slightly modified ARM-PCR that TCR beta libraries arose. In the first two PCR rounds, TRBV1-TRBV30 forward primers were paired with a C-beta reverse primer, and each round lasted about 9 cycles. TCRdb used MiXCR to reprocess the multiplex PCR reads, holding one entry per CDR3 protein. This table holds 90,000 to 100,000 distinct CDR3 sequences, around three quarters found once. Starting material for RNA and DNA co-extraction consisted of about 20-30 mg of unsorted bulk tissue. Input material: liver tumor tissue from sampling region 5. As to subset: tumor region T5, tumor centre. The receptors stem from a woman aged 55 to 70 with primary liver carcinoma and hepatitis B virus infection.

With respect to this clonotype: One end of the junction varies from germline; a read error may be responsible. This chain links TRBV10-3 with TRBJ2-3; D is undetermined. Germline CDR1 and CDR2: ENHRY and SYGVKD. The CDR3 is made up of 16 amino acids. The CDR3 DNA follows: TGTGGCATCAGTGAGTCGGTGGGAATCGGCACAGTTACGCAGTATTTT. The encoded protein is CGISESVGIGTVTQYF.

This chain joins TRBV29-1 and TRBJ2-5, with D tentatively TRBD2 (6 bases). The germline V and J ends were trimmed by 8 bases and 2 bases, with 15 bases remaining between them. Per germline, CDR1 SQVTM and CDR2 ANQGSEA. CDR3 size: 13 residues. The CDR3: CSTYSGVQETQYF. As DNA, the CDR3 is TGCAGCACCTATTCGGGAGTTCAAGAGACCCAGTACTTC.